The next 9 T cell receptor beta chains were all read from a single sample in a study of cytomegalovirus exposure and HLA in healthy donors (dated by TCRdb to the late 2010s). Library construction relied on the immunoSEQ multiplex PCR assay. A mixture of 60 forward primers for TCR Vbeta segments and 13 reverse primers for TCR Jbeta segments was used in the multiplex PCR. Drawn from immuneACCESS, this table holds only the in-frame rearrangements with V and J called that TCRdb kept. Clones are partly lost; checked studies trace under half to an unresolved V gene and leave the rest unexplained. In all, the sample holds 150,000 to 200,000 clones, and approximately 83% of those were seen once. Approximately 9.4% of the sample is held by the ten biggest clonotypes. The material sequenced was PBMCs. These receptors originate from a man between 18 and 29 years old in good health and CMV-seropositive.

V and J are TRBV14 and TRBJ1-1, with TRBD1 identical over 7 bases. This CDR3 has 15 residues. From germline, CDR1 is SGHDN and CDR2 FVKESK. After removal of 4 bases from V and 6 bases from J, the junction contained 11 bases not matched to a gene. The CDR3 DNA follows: TGTGCCAGCAGCCTTGGCGGAGGGGGCGGGTCTGAAGCTTTCTTT. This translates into CASSLGGGGGSEAFF.

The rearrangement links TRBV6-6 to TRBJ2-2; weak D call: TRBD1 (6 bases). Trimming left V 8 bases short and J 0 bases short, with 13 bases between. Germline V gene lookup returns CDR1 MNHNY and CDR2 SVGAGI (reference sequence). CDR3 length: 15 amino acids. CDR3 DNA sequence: TGTGCCAGCCTCAGGAGACAGGCGAACACCGGGGAGCTGTTTTTT. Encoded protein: CASLRRQANTGELFF.

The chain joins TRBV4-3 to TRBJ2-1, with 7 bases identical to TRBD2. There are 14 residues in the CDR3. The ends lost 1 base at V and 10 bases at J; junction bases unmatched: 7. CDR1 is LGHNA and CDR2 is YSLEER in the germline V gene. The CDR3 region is CASSQVGGRTEQFF. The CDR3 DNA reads TGCGCCAGCAGCCAAGTGGGGGGGAGAACAGAGCAGTTCTTC.

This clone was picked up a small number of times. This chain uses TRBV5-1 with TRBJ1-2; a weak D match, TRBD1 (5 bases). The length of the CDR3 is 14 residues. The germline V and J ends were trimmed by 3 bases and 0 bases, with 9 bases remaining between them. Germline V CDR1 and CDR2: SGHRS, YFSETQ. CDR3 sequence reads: CASSSATANYGYTF. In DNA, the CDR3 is TGCGCCAGCAGCTCCGCGACAGCTAACTATGGCTACACCTTC.

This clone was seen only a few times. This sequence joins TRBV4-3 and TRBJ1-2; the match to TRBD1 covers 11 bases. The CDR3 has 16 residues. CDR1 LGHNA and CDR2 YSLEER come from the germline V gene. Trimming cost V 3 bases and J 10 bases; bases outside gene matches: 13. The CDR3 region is CASSHDPGTGGTLYTF. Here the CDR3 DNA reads TGCGCCAGCAGCCATGACCCCGGGACAGGGGGAACTCTCTACACCTTC.

CDR3 DNA: TGTGCCAGCAGCCTACTTGGAGGGGCGAGGGAGACCCAGTACTTC. Amino acids: CASSLLGGARETQYF. The chain couples TRBV6-5 to TRBJ2-5; a weak D match, TRBD2 (6 bases). Germline CDR1 is MNHEY and CDR2 is SVGAGI. V lost 6 bases and J 5 bases, leaving 19 bases between the germline ends. The CDR3 sequence is 15 residues long.

CDR3 protein: CASRATGGGYNEQFF. CDR3 coding DNA: TGTGCCAGCAGAGCGACTGGCGGGGGGTACAATGAGCAGTTCTTC. The chain recombines TRBV5-6 with TRBJ2-1; 8 nucleotides line up with TRBD2. V trimming: 5 bases; J trimming: 4 bases; junction bases outside the gene matches: 8. This CDR3 has 15 amino acids. Germline-derived CDR1 and CDR2 are SGHDT and YYEEEE.

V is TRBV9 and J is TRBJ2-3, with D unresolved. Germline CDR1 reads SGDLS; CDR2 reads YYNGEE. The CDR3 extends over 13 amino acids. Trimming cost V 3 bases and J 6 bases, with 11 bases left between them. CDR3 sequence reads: CASSAQVSDTQYF. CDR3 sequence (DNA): TGTGCCAGCAGCGCCCAGGTTTCGGATACGCAGTATTTT.

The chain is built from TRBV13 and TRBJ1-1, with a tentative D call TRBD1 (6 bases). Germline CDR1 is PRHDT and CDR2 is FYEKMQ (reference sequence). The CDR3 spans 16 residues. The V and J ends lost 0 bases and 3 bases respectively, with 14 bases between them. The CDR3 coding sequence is TGTGCCAGCAGCTTAGGGGTCGGTGAGGGGGACACTGAAGCTTTCTTT. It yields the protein CASSLGVGEGDTEAFF.